This T cell receptor beta chain was identified in a study of regulatory T cells in long-lasting Graves disease. Study-wide results and caveats: Segments TRBV28, TRBJ1-2 and TRBJ2-5 showed preferential usage in persistent disease.

As to this clonotype: Its cognate antigen is unknown.

CDR1 is KGHSH and CDR2 is LQKENI in the germline V gene. This CDR3 region has 13 residues. Germline trimming cut 6 bases from V and 5 bases from J; bases unmatched to any gene: 7. Researchers made TCR beta libraries by using iRepertoire HTBI primers and running Arm-PCR on CDR3 regions. Via MiXCR, TCRdb re-called the multiplex PCR reads, giving one row per CDR3 protein. Of about 470,000 distinct CDR3 sequences in the sample, 20% are singletons; the top ten hold 7.8%. Time point: persistent/refractory GD, antithyroid drugs over 5 years with positive TRAb. Preparation of the TCR library used RNA extracted from PBMCs. American Thyroid Association guidelines served as the basis for diagnosing Graves' disease. Patients hailed from an endocrinology department in Xi'an, China.

This sequence joins TRBV18 and TRBJ2-7; 7 nucleotides agree with TRBD2. The sample here was peripheral blood mononuclear cells (PBMCs), taken when the disease was refractory, from a patient treated with antithyroid drugs. The origin of this receptor is a female donor with Graves disease. The CDR3 DNA sequence: TGTGCCAGCTCGCGTACTAGCGTTAACGAGCAGTACTTC. Residues: CASSRTSVNEQYF.